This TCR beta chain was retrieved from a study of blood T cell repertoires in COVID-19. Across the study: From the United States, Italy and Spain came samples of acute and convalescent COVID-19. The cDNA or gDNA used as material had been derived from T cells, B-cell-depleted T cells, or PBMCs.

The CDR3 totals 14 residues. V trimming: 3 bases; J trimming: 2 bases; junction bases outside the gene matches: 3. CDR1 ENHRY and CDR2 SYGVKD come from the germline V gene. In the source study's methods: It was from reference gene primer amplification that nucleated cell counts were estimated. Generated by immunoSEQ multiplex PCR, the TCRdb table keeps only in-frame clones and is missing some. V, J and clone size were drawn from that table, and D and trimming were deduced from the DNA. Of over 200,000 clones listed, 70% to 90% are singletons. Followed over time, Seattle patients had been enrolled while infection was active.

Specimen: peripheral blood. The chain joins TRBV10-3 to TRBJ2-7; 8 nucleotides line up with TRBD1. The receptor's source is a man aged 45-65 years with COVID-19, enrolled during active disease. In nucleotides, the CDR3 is TGTGCCATCAGTGATTTGACAGGGGCCTACGAGCAGTACTTC. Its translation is CAISDLTGAYEQYF.